Below, one T cell receptor (beta chain) is given with its context. Its specific antigen is unknown. It has no much larger one-base neighbor in the sample; base qualities were not kept. The record originates from a study of blood T cell repertoires in COVID-19 (dated by TCRdb to 2020 to 2021). About the investigation overall: Samples covering the acute and convalescent phases of COVID-19 were provided by collaborators in the United States, Italy and Spain. The prospective study material was composed of cDNA or gDNA derived from T cells, B-cell-depleted T cells, or PBMCs. Subjects who had been exposed to COVID-19, were actively infected with it, or had recovered from it provided the deeply sampled blood TCRbeta repertoires that made up the dataset. The sample metadata nearly always contained a de-identified subject ID, COVID-19 status, age in years and sex. Samples came from the ongoing ImmuneRACE study (first 160 participants) plus 1,254 subjects from 6 global collaborators. The repertoires were made available in a free public database intended to serve as a resource for research on the immune response to SARS-CoV-2. Where available, HLA class I and class II types were taken from metadata supplied by the sample provider and were not determined by assay-based typing.

Collaborating institutions collected whole blood in K2EDTA tubes following their own protocols. Collaborator samples were shipped for TCRbeta analysis as frozen whole blood, isolated PBMCs, or DNA extracted from either sample type. General conclusions and limits of the study: The amount of clinical and demographic metadata varied by source and participant and was provided uncurated.

TCRbeta CDR3 regions were amplified from genomic DNA by means of the immunoSEQ Assay, a bias-controlled multiplex PCR. Regarding the original processing steps: Within the assay, amplification of reference gene primers was used to estimate how many nucleated cells each sample contained. To quantify the absolute abundance of each unique TCRbeta CDR3 rearrangement, sequence reads were collapsed and filtered. For each sample, productive Simpson clonality was calculated as the square root of Simpson's diversity index over productive rearrangements. In its TCRdb copy, this immuneACCESS table keeps in-frame sequences only and misses some clones. Where compared with another copy, unresolved V genes explain less than half of these, and the others have no known cause. The DNA gave D and trimming, while V, J and clone size come from that table. The sample table holds 100,000 to 120,000 clones, of which approximately 90% were seen once. The ten largest clones represent approximately 4.4% of the sample.

The germline V gene sets CDR1 to SQVTM and CDR2 to ANQGSEA. At the junction V is shortened by 1 base and J by 6 bases, with 6 bases in between. The CDR3 has 12 amino acids, counting the end cysteine and phenylalanine. Only CDR3 DNA is held: 36 bases, read in frame from base 1. The sequence was collected from a woman aged 50 to 60 with acute or convalescent COVID-19. Material for sequencing was peripheral blood. This chain joins TRBV29-1 to TRBJ1-4; the D region possibly corresponds to TRBD1 (6 bases align). The CDR3 corresponds to CSVEGTDEKLFF. At the DNA level, the sequence is TGCAGCGTTGAAGGGACAGATGAAAAACTGTTTTTT.